This T cell receptor beta chain was recovered during a study of blood T cell repertoires in COVID-19. The overall study: Some COVID-19 samples were acute and others convalescent; all came from the United States, Italy and Spain. T cells, B-cell-depleted T cells, or PBMCs supplied cDNA or gDNA.

TCRdb's table, derived via immunoSEQ multiplex PCR, lists solely in-frame clones and lacks some. The sample gives roughly 200,000 clones, roughly 76% of which show up once; just over 8.5% is in the top ten. The germline CDR1 and CDR2 sequences are GTSNPN and SVGIG (reference sequence). The CDR3 totals 12 residues. V lost 6 bases, J lost 7 bases, and 6 bases stayed unmatched. The chain has TRBV30 and TRBJ1-2, with TRBD1 matching 9 bases. This TCR was recovered from a woman in her forties or fifties with active or convalescent COVID-19. The sequencing sample was made of peripheral blood. The DNA for the CDR3 is TGTGCCTGCGCGGACAGGGGTTTTGGCTACACCTTC. Translation gives CACADRGFGYTF.